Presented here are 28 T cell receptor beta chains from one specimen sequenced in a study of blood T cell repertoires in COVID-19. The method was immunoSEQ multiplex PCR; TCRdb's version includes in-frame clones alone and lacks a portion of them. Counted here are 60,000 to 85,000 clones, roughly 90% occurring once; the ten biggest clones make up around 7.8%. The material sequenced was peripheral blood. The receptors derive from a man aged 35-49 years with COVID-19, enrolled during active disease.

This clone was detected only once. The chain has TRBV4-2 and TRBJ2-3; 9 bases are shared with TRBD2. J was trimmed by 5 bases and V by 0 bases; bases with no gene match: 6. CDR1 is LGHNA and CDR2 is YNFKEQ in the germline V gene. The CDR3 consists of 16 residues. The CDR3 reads CASSQDAGGPVDTQYF. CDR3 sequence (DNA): TGTGCCAGCAGCCAAGATGCGGGGGGGCCTGTAGATACGCAGTATTTT.

In nucleotides, the CDR3 is TGTGCGATCGGACAGCCCTACGAGCAGTACTTC. Its translation: CAIGQPYEQYF. This sequence joins TRBV7-6 and TRBJ2-7; TRBD1 might be the D (6 bases). Germline CDR1 is SGHVS and CDR2 is FNYEAQ. CDR3 length: 11 residues.

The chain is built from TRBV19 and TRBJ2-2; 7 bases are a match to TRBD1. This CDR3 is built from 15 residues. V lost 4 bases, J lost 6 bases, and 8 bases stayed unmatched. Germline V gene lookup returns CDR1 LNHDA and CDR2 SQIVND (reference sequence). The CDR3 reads CASSNIRQGSGELFF. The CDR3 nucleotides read TGTGCCAGTAGTAACATAAGACAGGGTTCCGGGGAGCTGTTTTTT.

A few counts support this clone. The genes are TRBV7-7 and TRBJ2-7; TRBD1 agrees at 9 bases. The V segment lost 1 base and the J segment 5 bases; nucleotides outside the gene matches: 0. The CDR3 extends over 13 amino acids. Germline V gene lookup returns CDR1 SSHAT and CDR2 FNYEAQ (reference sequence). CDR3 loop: CASSLGTGDEQYF. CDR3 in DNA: TGTGCCAGCAGCTTAGGGACAGGGGACGAGCAGTACTTC.

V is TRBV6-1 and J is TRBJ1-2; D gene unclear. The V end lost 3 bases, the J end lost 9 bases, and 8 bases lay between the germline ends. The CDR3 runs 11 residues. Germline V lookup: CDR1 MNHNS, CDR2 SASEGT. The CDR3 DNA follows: TGTGCCAGCAGTGAGGGCTTGCGCTACACCTTC. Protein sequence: CASSEGLRYTF.

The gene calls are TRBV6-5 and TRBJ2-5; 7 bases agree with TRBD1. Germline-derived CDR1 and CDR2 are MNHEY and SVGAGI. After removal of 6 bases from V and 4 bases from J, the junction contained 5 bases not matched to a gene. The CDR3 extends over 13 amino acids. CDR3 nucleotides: TGTGCCAGCAGGGACAACAGGGGAGAGACCCAGTACTTC. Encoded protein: CASRDNRGETQYF.

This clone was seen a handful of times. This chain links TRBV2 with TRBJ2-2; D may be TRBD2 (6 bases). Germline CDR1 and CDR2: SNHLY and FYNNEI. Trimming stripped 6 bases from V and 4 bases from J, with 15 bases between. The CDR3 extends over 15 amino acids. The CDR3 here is CASRGGLLSTGELFF. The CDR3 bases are TGTGCCAGCAGGGGGGGACTGCTGAGCACCGGGGAGCTGTTTTTT.

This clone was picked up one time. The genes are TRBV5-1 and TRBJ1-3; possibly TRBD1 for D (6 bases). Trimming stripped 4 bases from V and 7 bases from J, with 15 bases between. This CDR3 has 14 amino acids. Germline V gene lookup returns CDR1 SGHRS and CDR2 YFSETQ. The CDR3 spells CASSIGGQGNTIYF. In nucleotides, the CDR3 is TGCGCCAGCAGCATCGGGGGGCAGGGGAACACCATATATTTT. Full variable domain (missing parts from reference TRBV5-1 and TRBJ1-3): KAGVTQTPRYLIKTRGQQVTLSCSPISGHRSVSWYQQTPGQGLQFLFEYFSETQRNKGNFPGRFSGRQFSNSRSEMNVSTLELGDSALYLCASSIGGQGNTIYFGEGSWLTVV.

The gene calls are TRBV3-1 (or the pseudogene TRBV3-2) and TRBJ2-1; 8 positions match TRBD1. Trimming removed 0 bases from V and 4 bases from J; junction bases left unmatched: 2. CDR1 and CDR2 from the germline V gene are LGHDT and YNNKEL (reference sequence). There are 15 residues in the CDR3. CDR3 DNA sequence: TGTGCCAGCAGCCAAGACCGGGACAGGTACAATGAGCAGTTCTTC. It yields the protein CASSQDRDRYNEQFF.

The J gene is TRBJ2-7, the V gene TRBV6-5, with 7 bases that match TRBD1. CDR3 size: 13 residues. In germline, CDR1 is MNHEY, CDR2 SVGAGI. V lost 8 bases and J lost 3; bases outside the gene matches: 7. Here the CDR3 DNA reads TGTGCCAGCCGAGCCCCAGGGGGCTACGAGCAGTACTTC. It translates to CASRAPGGYEQYF.

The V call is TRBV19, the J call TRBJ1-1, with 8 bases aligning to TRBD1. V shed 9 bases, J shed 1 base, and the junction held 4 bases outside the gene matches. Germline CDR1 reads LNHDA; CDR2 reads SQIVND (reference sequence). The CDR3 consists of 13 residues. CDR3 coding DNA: TGTGCCAGCAGGGACAGGCAGAACACTGAAGCTTTCTTT. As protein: CASRDRQNTEAFF. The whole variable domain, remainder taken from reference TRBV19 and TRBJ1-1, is DGGITQSPKYLFRKEGQNVTLSCEQNLNHDAMYWYRQDPGQGLRLIYYSQIVNDFQKGDIAEGYSVSREKKESFPLTVTSAQKNPTAFYLCASRDRQNTEAFFGQGTRLTVV.

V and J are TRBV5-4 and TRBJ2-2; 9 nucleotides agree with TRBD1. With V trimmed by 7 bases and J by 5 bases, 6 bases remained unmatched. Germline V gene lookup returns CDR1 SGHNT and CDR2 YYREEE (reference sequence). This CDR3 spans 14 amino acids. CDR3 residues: CASRGQGGTGELFF. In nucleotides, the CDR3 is TGTGCCAGCCGGGGACAGGGAGGGACCGGGGAGCTGTTTTTT.

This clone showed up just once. CDR3 nucleotide sequence: TGCGCCAGCAGCGGGACCGGGACAGGGGGTGAAAAACTGTTTTTT. This sequence encodes CASSGTGTGGEKLFF. The V gene is TRBV5-1, the J gene TRBJ1-4; 11 bases fit TRBD1. CDR3 length: 15 amino acids. V lost 4 bases to trimming and J lost 7 bases; unmatched junction nucleotides: 6. The germline gives CDR1 SGHRS, CDR2 YFSETQ.

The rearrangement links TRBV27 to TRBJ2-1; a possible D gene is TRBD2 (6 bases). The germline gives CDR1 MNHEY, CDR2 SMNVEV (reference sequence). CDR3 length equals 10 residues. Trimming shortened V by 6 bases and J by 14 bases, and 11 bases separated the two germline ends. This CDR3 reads CASREGGEFF. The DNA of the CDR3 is TGTGCCAGCAGGGAAGGAGGGGAGTTCTTC.

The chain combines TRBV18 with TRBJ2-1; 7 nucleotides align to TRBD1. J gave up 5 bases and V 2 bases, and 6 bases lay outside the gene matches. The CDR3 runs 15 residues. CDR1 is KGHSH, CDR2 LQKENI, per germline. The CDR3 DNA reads TGTGCCAGCTCACCATTAGAAGGACAGGACAATGAGCAGTTCTTC. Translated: CASSPLEGQDNEQFF.

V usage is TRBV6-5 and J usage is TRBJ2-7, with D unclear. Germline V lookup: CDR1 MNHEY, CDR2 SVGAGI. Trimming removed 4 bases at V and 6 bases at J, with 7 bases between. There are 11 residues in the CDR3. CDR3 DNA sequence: TGTGCCAGCAGTTCGAGTACCGAGCAGTACTTC. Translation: CASSSSTEQYF.

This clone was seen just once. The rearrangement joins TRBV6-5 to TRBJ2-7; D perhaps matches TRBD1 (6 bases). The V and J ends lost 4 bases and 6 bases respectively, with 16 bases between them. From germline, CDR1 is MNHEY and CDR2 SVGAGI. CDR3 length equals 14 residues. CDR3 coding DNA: TGTGCCAGCAGTTTTTTGACAGGTGTGCCCGAGCAGTACTTC. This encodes CASSFLTGVPEQYF.

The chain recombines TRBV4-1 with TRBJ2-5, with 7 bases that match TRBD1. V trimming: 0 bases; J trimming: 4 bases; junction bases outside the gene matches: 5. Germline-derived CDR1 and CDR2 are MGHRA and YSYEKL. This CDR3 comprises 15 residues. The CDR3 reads CASSQDDRAVETQYF. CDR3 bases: TGCGCCAGCAGCCAAGATGACAGGGCAGTAGAGACCCAGTACTTC.

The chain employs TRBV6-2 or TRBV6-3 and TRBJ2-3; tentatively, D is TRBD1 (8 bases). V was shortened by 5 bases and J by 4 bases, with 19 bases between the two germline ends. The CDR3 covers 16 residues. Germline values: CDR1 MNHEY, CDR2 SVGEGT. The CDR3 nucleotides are TGTGCCAGCAGTGACACCACAGGGGGGGCCGCAGATACGCAGTATTTT. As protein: CASSDTTGGAADTQYF.

The CDR3 sequence: CASVSPSSYNEQFF. The CDR3, as DNA: TGTGCCAGCGTCTCACCGAGCTCCTACAATGAGCAGTTCTTC. The chain recombines TRBV6-5 with TRBJ2-1, with D uncertain. The CDR3 sequence is 14 residues long. Germline CDR1 and CDR2: MNHEY and SVGAGI. V was pared by 8 bases and J by 0 bases, with 11 bases between.

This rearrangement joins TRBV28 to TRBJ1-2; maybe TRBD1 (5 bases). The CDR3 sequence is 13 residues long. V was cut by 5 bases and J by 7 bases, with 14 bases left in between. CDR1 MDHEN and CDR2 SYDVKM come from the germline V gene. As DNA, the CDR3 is TGTGCCAGCAGTCTCCCAGGGCCCCGTGGCTACACCTTC. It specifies CASSLPGPRGYTF.

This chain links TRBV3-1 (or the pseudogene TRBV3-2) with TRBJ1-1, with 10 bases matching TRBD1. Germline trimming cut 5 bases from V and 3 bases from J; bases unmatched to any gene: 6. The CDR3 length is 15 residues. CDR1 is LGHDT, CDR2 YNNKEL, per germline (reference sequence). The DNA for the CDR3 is TGTGCCAGCAGCAGCAGGGACAGGGGACACACTGAAGCTTTCTTT. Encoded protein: CASSSRDRGHTEAFF.

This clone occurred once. The CDR3 spells CASSLAQLAAQETQYF. CDR3 DNA sequence: TGCGCCAGCAGCTTGGCCCAACTAGCGGCTCAAGAGACCCAGTACTTC. The rearrangement links TRBV5-1 to TRBJ2-5, with 8 nucleotides matching TRBD2. The CDR3 spans 16 residues. CDR1 SGHRS and CDR2 YFSETQ come from the germline V gene. The junction had 6 bases not matched to a gene; V was cut back by 0 bases and J by 2 bases.

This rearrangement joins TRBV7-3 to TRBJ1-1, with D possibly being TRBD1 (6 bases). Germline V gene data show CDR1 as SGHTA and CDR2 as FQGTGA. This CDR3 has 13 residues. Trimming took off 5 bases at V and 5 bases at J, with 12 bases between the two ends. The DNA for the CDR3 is TGTGCCAGCAGCCAAAGGGGGAGAACTGAAGCTTTCTTT. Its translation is CASSQRGRTEAFF.

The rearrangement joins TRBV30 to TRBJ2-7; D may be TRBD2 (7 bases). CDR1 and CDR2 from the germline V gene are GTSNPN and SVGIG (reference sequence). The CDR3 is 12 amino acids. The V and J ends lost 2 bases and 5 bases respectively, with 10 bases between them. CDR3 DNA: TGTGCCTGGAGTCGGGGGGCCCACGAGCAGTACTTC. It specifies CAWSRGAHEQYF.

The CDR3 protein is CASGLPGQGSYGYTF. The CDR3 coding sequence is TGTGCCAGTGGCCTACCGGGACAGGGAAGCTATGGCTACACCTTC. The J gene is TRBJ1-2, the V gene TRBV19, with TRBD1 matching over 9 bases. Looked up from germline, CDR1 is LNHDA and CDR2 is SQIVND (reference sequence). The CDR3 sequence is 15 residues long. V gave up 8 bases and J gave up 4 bases; unmatched junction bases: 11.

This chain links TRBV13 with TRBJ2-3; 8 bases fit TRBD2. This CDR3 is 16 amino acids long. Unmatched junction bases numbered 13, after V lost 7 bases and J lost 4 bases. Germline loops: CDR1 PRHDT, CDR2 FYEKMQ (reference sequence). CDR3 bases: TGTGCCAGCACCACACTTCCCGGGGGGGCGGCAGATACGCAGTATTTT. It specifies CASTTLPGGAADTQYF.

CDR3 loop: CASSLVSGGAFNEQFF. CDR3 bases: TGCGCCAGCAGCTTGGTTAGCGGGGGGGCGTTCAATGAGCAGTTCTTC. This rearrangement joins TRBV5-1 to TRBJ2-1; the match to TRBD2 covers 11 bases. Per the germline V gene, CDR1 is SGHRS and CDR2 is YFSETQ. Losses at the gene ends were 0 bases for V and 6 bases for J; bases not matched to a gene: 5. This CDR3 spans 16 amino acids. The full variable domain, in which reference TRBV5-1 and TRBJ2-1 provide the parts outside the CDR3, is KAGVTQTPRYLIKTRGQQVTLSCSPISGHRSVSWYQQTPGQGLQFLFEYFSETQRNKGNFPGRFSGRQFSNSRSEMNVSTLELGDSALYLCASSLVSGGAFNEQFFGPGTRLTVL.